This T cell receptor beta chain appears in the sequencing data of a study of blood T cell repertoires in COVID-19. About the study: PBMCs, B-cell-depleted T cells, or T cells were the source of the cDNA or gDNA that made up the material.

The J segment lost 8 bases and the V segment lost 0 bases, leaving 9 bases of the junction unmatched. The CDR3 runs 16 residues. Germline CDR1 and CDR2: WNHNN and SYGVQD (reference sequence). In the original analysis: How many nucleated cells were present was estimated from reference gene primer amplification. The table came from immunoSEQ multiplex PCR; TCRdb's copy has only in-frame clones and leaves some out. V, J and clone size reflect that table, while D and trimming were determined from the DNA. The sample contains more than 70,000 clones, about nine tenths of which appear only once. Sequencing input: peripheral blood. The chain recombines TRBV10-1 with TRBJ2-1; 8 nucleotides align to TRBD2. The TCR comes from a woman aged 80 or over with acute or convalescent COVID-19. The CDR3 bases are TGCGCCAGCAGTGAGTCCGGAAGTAGCGGGACGGATGAGCAGTTCTTC. Residues: CASSESGSSGTDEQFF.